This TCR beta chain was observed in a study of shared clonotypes between healthy human individuals. Comment on this clone: As yet, its antigen is unknown.

The V and J ends lost 0 bases and 8 bases respectively, with 7 bases between them. Germline loops: CDR1 LGHNA, CDR2 YNFKEQ. The CDR3 has 13 amino acids. Whole-study findings and limits: Generally, naive subsets came out with larger estimated richness than memory subsets. Non-shared clonotypes had lower generation probabilities than clonotypes shared by all four sorted-subset donors.

Naive-designated CD8 cells lacked CD45RO, were positively enriched for CCR7, and omitted terminally differentiated effector memory CD45RA+ cells. Donors were Caucasian adults residing in Nashville, Tennessee, USA. Splitting of each subset's genomic DNA was done evenly across several immunoSEQ plates. Libraries were prepared by immunoSEQ multiplex PCR; TCRdb keeps only in-frame clonotypes and omits some of them. The data contain under 2,000,000 clones, roughly 94% of them singletons. The rearrangement joins TRBV4-2 to TRBJ1-4; D is uncertain. The sequencing input was naive CD8+ T cells sorted from blood. This TCR was sampled from a man aged 18 to 29 in good health. The CDR3 here is CASSQEAEEKLFF. CDR3 nucleotide sequence: TGTGCCAGCAGCCAAGAGGCCGAGGAAAAACTGTTTTTT.